This record concerns one T cell receptor (beta chain) sequence. Its antigen remains unidentified. Per-base qualities were not stored, and no clone one base away is much larger. The trial excluded patients who had a history of autoimmune disease or were on systemic immunosuppression. In every dose cohort, peripheral blood was drawn for TCR sequencing at baseline, cycle 4 day 1, and cycle 7 day 1. Samples came from an open-label, multicenter, first-in-human phase I dose-escalation trial of ivuxolimab. Adults with locally advanced or metastatic head and neck squamous cell, hepatocellular, melanoma or renal cell carcinoma were enrolled in the trial. Before TCR sequencing, CD4+ T cells and CD8+ T cells were sorted from peripheral blood as separate populations. The record originates from a study of OX40 agonist ivuxolimab in advanced cancers. At the level of the whole study: Ivuxolimab, which targeted the costimulatory receptor OX40 (CD134), was an agonistic, fully human IgG2 monoclonal antibody. Intravenous ivuxolimab was administered to patients every 2 weeks at six dose levels: 0.01, 0.1, 0.3, 1.5, 3 and 10 mg/kg. Of the approximately 50 dose-escalation patients, hepatocellular carcinoma was present in around 19, melanoma in approximately 15, renal cell carcinoma in 9 and head and neck cancer in 9. A male proportion of 75% to 85% and a mean age of 60 years, ranging from 23 to 79, were recorded for the dose-escalation cohort. Prior anti-PD-1, anti-PD-L1 or anti-CTLA-4 therapy was permitted, and checkpoint inhibitors had been received by about 37% of dose-escalation patients. Partial responses occurred in three dose-escalation patients, of whom one had hepatocellular carcinoma and two had cutaneous melanoma. Peripheral TCRbeta sequencing aimed to test whether ivuxolimab altered TCR sequence diversity and caused clonal T-cell expansion. The paper reports the monotherapy dose-escalation portion (N of about 54 patients) of the phase I ivuxolimab trial. Points the paper makes about the study in general: Low levels of normalized T-cell clonal expansion were also seen in some patients who did not respond. In the 0.1-3.0 mg/kg groups, partial responders had among the lowest normalized peripheral clonal expansion, particularly in CD8+ T cells. Clonal expansion of both CD4+ and CD8+ blood T cells was observed from baseline to week 6 at doses 0.1 to 3.0 mg/kg. After ivuxolimab, more expanded clones were found on average in CD8+ T cells than in CD4+ T cells. The antigen specificity of the clonally expanded peripheral T cells was not determined.

To sequence the TCRbeta CDR3 region, genomic DNA was isolated from the sorted cells. The immunoSEQ Assay was used to sequence the TCRbeta CDR3 regions. TCRdb re-hosts the immuneACCESS table, in-frame sequences only. Its copies lack some clones; in the studies checked, an unresolved V gene accounts for under half of them, and the cause for the rest is not known. This sample lists about 61,000 clones; 75% to 90% were detected once. The top ten hold over 0.45% of the sample. CDR1 ENHRY and CDR2 SYGVKD are derived from the germline V gene. Counted from cysteine to phenylalanine, this CDR3 has 13 amino acids. CDR3 DNA only is kept here, 39 bases in frame from base 1. The junction shows trimming of 4 bases on V and 10 bases on J, plus 14 bases between the germline ends.

Sequenced material: CD4+ or CD8+ T cells sorted from blood, taken in a trial of the OX40 agonist ivuxolimab. The chain employs TRBV10-3 and TRBJ2-1; a weak D assignment points to TRBD1 (6 bases agree). The sequence was collected from an adult with an advanced solid tumor such as melanoma, head and neck, liver or kidney cancer. The CDR3 reads as follows: CAISVKSGTEQFF. The nucleotide sequence is given as TGTGCCATCAGTGTCAAATCCGGGACAGAGCAGTTCTTC.